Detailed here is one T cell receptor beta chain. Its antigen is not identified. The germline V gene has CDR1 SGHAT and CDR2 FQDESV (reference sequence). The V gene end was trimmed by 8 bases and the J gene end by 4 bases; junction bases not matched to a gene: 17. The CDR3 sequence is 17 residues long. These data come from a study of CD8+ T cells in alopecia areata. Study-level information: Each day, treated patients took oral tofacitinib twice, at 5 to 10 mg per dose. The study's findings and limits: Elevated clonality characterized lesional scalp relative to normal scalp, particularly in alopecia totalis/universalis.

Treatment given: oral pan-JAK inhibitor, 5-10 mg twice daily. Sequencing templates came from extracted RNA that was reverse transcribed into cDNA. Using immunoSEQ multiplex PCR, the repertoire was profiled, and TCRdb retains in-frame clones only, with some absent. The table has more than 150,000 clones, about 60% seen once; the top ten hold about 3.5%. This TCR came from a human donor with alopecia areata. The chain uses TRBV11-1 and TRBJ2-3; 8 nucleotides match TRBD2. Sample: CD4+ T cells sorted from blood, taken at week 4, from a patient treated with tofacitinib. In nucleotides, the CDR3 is TGTGCCAGCCGCTCGGGGGGGGGATCACAAAGGCCAGATACGCAGTATTTT. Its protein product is CASRSGGGSQRPDTQYF.